There are many counts of the clone carrying this T cell receptor beta chain. Its antigen is still unknown. V was clipped by 2 bases and J by 2 bases, with 10 bases between them. This CDR3 is 13 amino acids long. Germline CDR1 reads DFQATT; CDR2 reads SNEGSKA (reference sequence). The entry originates in a study of T cell repertoires in cytomegalovirus infection. Study context: Through public TCR beta signatures, both CMV infection and matching HLA type were indicated.

TCRdb used MiXCR to reprocess the reads, holding one entry per CDR3 protein. Among around 230,000 distinct CDR3 sequences listed, 6% to 8% were seen once. Study conclusions and caveats: The response measured ex vivo was dominated by TCR beta clonotypes (HLA-C-restricted and CMV-specific). Summed frequency of shared TCR beta families picked out CMV carriers who also had the relevant HLA.

The TCR comes from a human donor in good health (CMV status not recorded). Some clones in this sample may be carry-over from other donors' samples. The specimen was PBMCs. V usage is TRBV20-1 and J usage is TRBJ2-7, with TRBD2 as a possible D gene (5 bases). The CDR3 DNA reads as TGCAGTGCTAGATGGACTCTTGCCTACGAGCAGTACTTC. This translates into CSARWTLAYEQYF.